This passage covers 17 T cell receptor beta chains from one sample sequenced in a study of OX40 agonist ivuxolimab in advanced cancers. Sequencing used immunoSEQ multiplex PCR; TCRdb keeps in-frame clones, though not all of them. The data contain about 13,000 clones, over 70% of them seen just once; the ten biggest clones take up about 25%. This material consisted of CD4+ or CD8+ T cells sorted from blood, taken in a trial of the OX40 agonist ivuxolimab. The receptors originated from an adult with an advanced solid tumor such as melanoma, head and neck, liver or kidney cancer.

This chain links TRBV11-1 with TRBJ2-3, with TRBD1 matching 8 bases. The junction had 5 bases not matched to a gene; V was cut back by 1 base and J by 2 bases. This CDR3 region has 16 residues. CDR1 is SGHAT and CDR2 is FQDESV in the germline V gene (reference sequence). The chain's CDR3 is CASSLEGQGYTDTQYF. As DNA, the CDR3 is TGTGCCAGCAGCTTAGAAGGACAGGGATACACAGATACGCAGTATTTT.

This clone was seen a handful of times. The J gene is TRBJ1-1, the V gene TRBV16, with D possibly TRBD1 on 6 matching bases. This CDR3 contains 11 residues. CDR1 is KGHSY and CDR2 is FQNENV in the germline V gene. V lost 3 bases and J 9 bases, leaving 8 bases between the germline ends. The CDR3 DNA reads as TGTGCCAGCAGCCAGCAGGGGAAAGCTTTCTTT. Translating gives CASSQQGKAFF. Looking up the rest from reference TRBV16 and TRBJ1-1 gives the full variable domain: GEEVAQTPKHLVRGEGQKAKLYCAPIKGHSYVFWYQQVLKNEFKFLISFQNENVFDETGMPKERFSAKCLPNSPCSLEIQATKLEDSAVYFCASSQQGKAFFGQGTRLTVV.

The J gene is TRBJ1-4, the V gene TRBV15; no reliable D call. V dropped 3 bases and J dropped 0 bases, with 11 bases sitting between them. Germline V gene data show CDR1 as LNHNV and CDR2 as YYDKDF (reference sequence). The CDR3 totals 16 residues. The DNA of the CDR3 is TGTGCCACCAGCAGGATCAGGCAAGCAACTAATGAAAAACTGTTTTTT. The encoded protein is CATSRIRQATNEKLFF.

This clone has only one observation. The genes are TRBV4-2 and TRBJ1-2; tentative D call: TRBD1 (6 bases). V was clipped by 5 bases and J by 7 bases, with 17 bases between them. Germline loops: CDR1 LGHNA, CDR2 YNFKEQ. The CDR3 has 14 residues. The CDR3 spells CASSKNREVPGYTF. The DNA of the CDR3 is TGTGCCAGCAGCAAAAACAGGGAGGTACCTGGCTACACCTTC.

The chain carries TRBV6-1 and TRBJ2-7; 7 bases line up with TRBD1. Trimming took 7 bases from V and 4 from J; bases not matched to a gene: 13. From germline, CDR1 is MNHNS and CDR2 SASEGT. CDR3 length equals 15 residues. CDR3 sequence (DNA): TGTGCCAGCACCGAAACGATAGGGGGCTCGTACGAGCAGTACTTC. Protein: CASTETIGGSYEQYF.

The chain has TRBV14 and TRBJ1-1; 9 bases fit TRBD1. The CDR3 spans 14 residues. V was pared by 4 bases and J by 3 bases, with 3 bases of the junction left unmatched. Germline-derived CDR1 and CDR2 are SGHDN and FVKESK. CDR3 DNA: TGTGCCAGCAGCCTCCGACAGGGGGACACTGAAGCTTTCTTT. Its translation is CASSLRQGDTEAFF.

The chain uses TRBV6-1 and TRBJ2-7, with D possibly matching TRBD2 (6 bases). The germline V and J ends were trimmed by 1 base and 3 bases, with 13 bases remaining between them. This CDR3 has 15 amino acids. Germline loops: CDR1 MNHNS, CDR2 SASEGT. The CDR3 spells CASSEGSGSHYEQYF. The CDR3 nucleotides read TGTGCCAGCAGTGAAGGTAGCGGCTCTCACTACGAGCAGTACTTC.

This clone occurred a few times. The chain links TRBV7-2 to TRBJ2-7; 13 nucleotides line up with TRBD2. The CDR3 has 15 residues. V shed 5 bases and J 5 bases; nucleotides not matched to a gene: 6. The germline V gene encodes CDR1 SGHTA and CDR2 FQGNSA. This CDR3 is CASSHGLAGVDEQYF. The CDR3 DNA reads TGTGCCAGCAGCCACGGACTAGCGGGAGTCGACGAGCAGTACTTC.

The V call is TRBV4-1, the J call TRBJ2-3; a possible D gene is TRBD2 (5 bases). Germline loops: CDR1 MGHRA, CDR2 YSYEKL. V was shortened by 4 bases and J by 0 bases, with 11 bases between the two germline ends. This CDR3 contains 15 residues. The CDR3 protein is CASSPSGGSTDTQYF. DNA of the CDR3: TGCGCCAGCAGCCCCTCGGGCGGGAGCACAGATACGCAGTATTTT.

This clone has only a few counts. The V call is TRBV5-1, the J call TRBJ1-1; 11 bases are shared with TRBD1. V lost 7 bases to trimming and J lost 5 bases; unmatched junction nucleotides: 10. CDR3 length: 15 residues. The germline gives CDR1 SGHRS, CDR2 YFSETQ. The CDR3 loop is CASLGQGALGTEAFF. The CDR3 DNA is TGCGCCAGCTTAGGACAGGGGGCCCTCGGGACTGAAGCTTTCTTT.

V is TRBV28 and J is TRBJ2-1; no clear D. Per the germline V gene, CDR1 is MDHEN and CDR2 is SYDVKM. V was trimmed by 6 bases and J by 2 bases, leaving 20 bases between them. CDR3 length: 17 residues. In DNA form, the CDR3 reads TGTGCCAGCAGCCAACCCACAGCCTTCGAGACCTACAATGAGCAGTTCTTC. Encoded protein: CASSQPTAFETYNEQFF.

This chain joins TRBV28 and TRBJ1-6, with TRBD1 as a possible D gene (5 bases). Trimming took 9 bases from V and 10 from J, leaving 16 bases between them. From germline, CDR1 is MDHEN and CDR2 SYDVKM. This CDR3 has 13 residues. DNA of the CDR3: TGTGCCAGTAACCTCGGGGGGGTATCACCCCTCCACTTT. Its protein product is CASNLGGVSPLHF.

The CDR3 sequence is CASSQVWPNTEAFF. The CDR3 DNA reads TGTGCCAGCAGCCAAGTTTGGCCGAACACTGAAGCTTTCTTT. The rearrangement links TRBV14 to TRBJ1-1; D unresolved. This CDR3 has 14 amino acids. In germline, CDR1 is SGHDN, CDR2 FVKESK. V lost 1 base and J 1 base, leaving 7 bases between the germline ends.

The chain recombines TRBV13 with TRBJ2-7; D may be TRBD1 or TRBD2 (6 bases each). Looked up from germline, CDR1 is PRHDT and CDR2 is FYEKMQ (reference sequence). There are 14 residues in the CDR3. V was trimmed by 5 bases and J by 3 bases, leaving 14 bases between them. Here the CDR3 reads CASSPGGAFYEQYF. CDR3 DNA: TGTGCCAGCAGCCCCGGGGGCGCATTCTACGAGCAGTACTTC. The full variable domain, completed using reference TRBV13 and TRBJ2-7, is AAGVIQSPRHLIKEKRETATLKCYPIPRHDTVYWYQQGPGQDPQFLISFYEKMQSDKGSIPDRFSAQQFSDYHSELNMSSLELGDSALYFCASSPGGAFYEQYFGPGTRLTVT.

V and J are TRBV5-5 and TRBJ1-4; D gene ambiguous. Trimming pared 0 bases from V and 2 bases from J, leaving 11 bases between. Per the germline V gene, CDR1 is SGHKS and CDR2 is YYEKEE (reference sequence). The CDR3 is 16 residues long. CDR3 bases: TGTGCCAGCAGCTTGGTCGGTCGTCGGACTAATGAAAAACTGTTTTTT. Its translation is CASSLVGRRTNEKLFF.

The rearrangement joins TRBV11-2 to TRBJ2-3; no clear D. CDR3 length: 11 amino acids. Germline values: CDR1 SGHAT, CDR2 FQNNGV. V was pared by 1 base and J by 5 bases, with 1 base between. The CDR3 sequence: CASSLGDTQYF. DNA for the CDR3: TGTGCCAGCAGCTTAGGAGATACGCAGTATTTT.

V is TRBV5-1 and J is TRBJ1-2; D perhaps matches TRBD1 (5 bases). Germline lookup yields CDR1 SGHRS and CDR2 YFSETQ. The V and J ends lost 3 bases and 3 bases respectively, with 21 bases between them. The CDR3 runs 17 residues. CDR3 nucleotides: TGCGCCAGCAGCTCATGGGCCAGTAGAGGGGTCCACTATGGCTACACCTTC. It yields the protein CASSSWASRGVHYGYTF.